This T cell receptor (beta chain) was recorded in a study of molecular identifiers for immune sequencing clone quantification. Study outcomes and limitations: Clones above 20 RNA copies held over 97% of effector molecules, under 1% in naive cells. The sizes of highly expanded clones could be underestimated when identical TCR molecules share a barcode.

The V segment lost 1 base and the J segment 5 bases; nucleotides outside the gene matches: 4. Germline V CDR1 and CDR2: SGHTA, FQGNSA. The CDR3 has 15 residues. On this clonotype itself: Its antigen is still unknown.

One entry per CDR3 protein results from TCRdb running MiXCR on the PCR reads. The data contain approximately 500,000 distinct CDR3 sequences, less than 30% of them singletons. Libraries for naive CD8 T cells, which were made from around 20,000 to 1,000,000 sorted cells, drew on 10%, 30% or 50% of the RNA. The authors sorted naive CD8 T cells as CD8+CD4-CCR7+CD45RA+. The chain couples TRBV7-2 to TRBJ2-3; TRBD2 matches 9 bases. This sequence was found in a human donor in good health. Some libraries in this study had Jurkat cell RNA spiked in. Material for sequencing was naive CD8+ T cells from blood, with Jurkat cell RNA spiked in. Regarding subset: FACS-sorted CD8+CD4-CCR7+CD45RA+ naive T cells. Here the CDR3 DNA reads TGTGCCAGCAGCTTAGTCGGCGGGGGGGGAGATACGCAGTATTTT. This codes for CASSLVGGGGDTQYF.